The sequence of this TCR beta chain was determined in a study of pediatric ulcerative colitis. From germline, CDR1 is SGHNT and CDR2 YYREEE (reference sequence). The CDR3 contains 15 residues. The V segment lost 3 bases and the J segment 5 bases; nucleotides outside the gene matches: 7. This clone was observed a few times. What it binds is not known. One to two pinch biopsies were taken from the rectum during colonoscopy. Ulcerative colitis patients received no immunosuppressive medication before the diagnostic colonoscopy. Overall study findings and caveats: Compared with controls, ulcerative colitis showed greater blood-rectum clone sharing.

Clones were read by immunoSEQ multiplex PCR, and TCRdb kept only the in-frame ones, dropping some. The sample has about 36,000 clones; less than 80% are singletons. The sample consisted of gut tissue. This sequence originates from a boy aged 5-17 years with moderate ulcerative colitis. The chain is built from TRBV5-4 and TRBJ2-2; 7 bases fit TRBD2. CDR3 loop: CASSWGRGTTGELFF. DNA of the CDR3: TGTGCCAGCAGCTGGGGGAGGGGCACGACCGGGGAGCTGTTTTTT.